This is a list of T cell receptor beta chains from one sample in a study of regulatory T cells in long-lasting Graves disease. One entry per CDR3 protein results from TCRdb running MiXCR on the multiplex PCR reads. The sample lists more than 400,000 distinct CDR3 sequences; 15% to 20% were seen once. These sequences were also reported in another study, on T cells in Graves' hyperthyroidism and ophthalmopathy.

The sequenced sample was peripheral blood mononuclear cells (PBMCs), obtained at new diagnosis, from a patient treated with antithyroid drugs. The source is a man in his forties with Graves disease. Each CDR3 is given with its conserved first and last residue. Expanded clones get a size class; other rows say once, few or many, or leave the size out.

clone size: many
J gene: TRBJ2-2
V gene: TRBV28
CDR3 protein: CASSLWGQGLTGELFF

clone size: many
J gene: TRBJ2-1
V gene: TRBV29-1
CDR3 protein: CSVGGTSGYNEQFF

clone size: few
J gene: TRBJ2-1
V gene: TRBV9
CDR3 protein: CASSTGTYNEQFF

clone size: .
J gene: TRBJ1-5
V gene: TRBV19
CDR3 protein: CASSANLQGFLGNQPQHF

clone size: many
J gene: TRBJ2-5
V gene: TRBV20-1
CDR3 protein: CSARVPSGTQYF

clone size: .
J gene: TRBJ2-6
V gene: TRBV27
CDR3 protein: CASRPSASGANVLTF

clone size: many
J gene: TRBJ2-7
V gene: TRBV2
CDR3 protein: CASSEDRLAQYF

clone size: .
J gene: TRBJ2-3
V gene: TRBV6-5
CDR3 protein: CASSSTSGGQYF

clone size: many
J gene: TRBJ1-4
V gene: TRBV9
CDR3 protein: CASSETGGNEKLFF

clone size: many
J gene: TRBJ1-1
V gene: TRBV12-3/TRBV12-4
CDR3 protein: CASSPFRRQGLNTEAFF

clone size: many
J gene: TRBJ1-5
V gene: TRBV2
CDR3 protein: CASRQGANQPQHF

clone size: many
J gene: TRBJ2-7
V gene: TRBV12-3/TRBV12-4
CDR3 protein: CASSFGTGPYEQYF

clone size: .
J gene: TRBJ2-1
V gene: TRBV12-3/TRBV12-4
CDR3 protein: CASSFTSVAYNEQFF

clone size: few
J gene: TRBJ2-3
V gene: TRBV24-1
CDR3 protein: CATSEGTSGVLTDTQYF

clone size: many
J gene: TRBJ1-1
V gene: TRBV3-1
CDR3 protein: CASSRTDLNTEAFF

clone size: .
J gene: TRBJ2-7
V gene: TRBV6-2/TRBV6-3
CDR3 protein: CASKALLAESYEQYF

clone size: few
J gene: TRBJ2-5
V gene: TRBV4-2
CDR3 protein: CASSQPDRGETQYF

clone size: .
J gene: TRBJ2-2
V gene: TRBV3-1
CDR3 protein: CASSQVAGSRTGELFF

clone size: many
J gene: TRBJ2-1
V gene: TRBV12-3/TRBV12-4
CDR3 protein: CASSLDPYNEQFF

clone size: many
J gene: TRBJ2-7
V gene: TRBV15
CDR3 protein: CATSVGGYEQYF

clone size: many
J gene: TRBJ2-7
V gene: TRBV11-2
CDR3 protein: CASRSSGSSYEQYF

clone size: few
J gene: TRBJ2-3
V gene: TRBV20-1
CDR3 protein: CSARPLDRVTTDTQYF

clone size: many
J gene: TRBJ2-5
V gene: TRBV2
CDR3 protein: CASSDAGTSGSKRFF

clone size: many
J gene: TRBJ2-1
V gene: TRBV12-3/TRBV12-4
CDR3 protein: CASSPRRAGRYNEQFF

clone size: .
J gene: TRBJ2-7
V gene: TRBV12-3/TRBV12-4
CDR3 protein: CASKGGGMNEQYF

clone size: many
J gene: TRBJ2-7
V gene: TRBV28
CDR3 protein: CASTRDAAYEQYF

clone size: .
J gene: TRBJ1-5
V gene: TRBV7-2
CDR3 protein: CASSPHRNQPQHF

clone size: many
J gene: TRBJ2-7
V gene: TRBV19
CDR3 protein: CASSAPSGRRPYEQYF

clone size: many
J gene: TRBJ2-1
V gene: TRBV20-1
CDR3 protein: CSARRESYNEQFF

clone size: .
J gene: TRBJ2-7
V gene: TRBV4-1
CDR3 protein: CASSQDPTSGMPTYEQYF

clone size: few
J gene: TRBJ2-7
V gene: TRBV6-1
CDR3 protein: CASSEFRLGEFDEQYF

clone size: many
J gene: TRBJ2-2
V gene: TRBV6-1
CDR3 protein: CASTSNTGELFF

clone size: few
J gene: TRBJ2-2
V gene: TRBV5-1
CDR3 protein: CASSSRGGTGLSGELFF

clone size: few
J gene: TRBJ2-7
V gene: TRBV7-9
CDR3 protein: CASSSKVGAGMDEQYF

clone size: many
J gene: TRBJ2-1
V gene: TRBV7-3
CDR3 protein: CASSSGGGRSNEQFF

clone size: .
J gene: TRBJ2-2
V gene: TRBV12-3/TRBV12-4
CDR3 protein: CASDRENTGELFF